Sequencing of this TCR beta chain was carried out in a study of blood T cell repertoires in COVID-19. Whole-study context: T cells, B-cell-depleted T cells, or PBMCs supplied cDNA or gDNA.

V was pared by 4 bases and J by 8 bases, with 12 bases of the junction left unmatched. From germline, CDR1 is SQVTM and CDR2 ANQGSEA. The CDR3 extends over 15 amino acids. Profiled with immunoSEQ multiplex PCR; TCRdb holds only in-frame clones, not every one. The sample lists about 400,000 clones; roughly 85% were seen once. Participants were aged about 18 to 95 years, lived in 24 US areas, and enrolled virtually. The rearrangement links TRBV29-1 to TRBJ2-4; 9 bases line up with TRBD1. This sequence was found in a woman under 30 with acute COVID-19. Sequencing was performed on PBMCs or T cells enriched from blood (not recorded which). CDR3 in amino acids: CSVAGSGGQGYIQYF. The CDR3 nucleotides read TGCAGCGTTGCGGGGTCAGGAGGACAGGGGTACATTCAGTACTTC.